The rows below give T cell receptor beta chains drawn from one sample of a study of T cell responses to AZD1222 COVID-19 vaccine. TCRdb's copy holds only in-frame clones and misses some; the assay was immunoSEQ multiplex PCR. The table lists about 150,000 clones, over 75% of them singletons. The sequencing here drew on peripheral blood, taken on day 0 of AZD1222 vaccination. The source is an adult in good health. Both conserved end residues are part of each CDR3. The order of the fields is J gene, clone size, D gene, V gene, CDR3 protein, CDR3 DNA. A D gene is named only where the DNA matches it firmly. Clone sizes are given selectively: once, few, many, or a class where the clone is expanded.

TRBJ2-1	NA	TRBD2	TRBV2	CASPRGTSGVYNEQFF	TGTGCCAGCCCCCGCGGCACTAGCGGGGTCTACAATGAGCAGTTCTTC
TRBJ1-2	NA	NA	TRBV6-2/TRBV6-3	CASSLLMPIGYTF	TGTGCCAGCAGTTTACTGATGCCGATTGGCTACACCTTC
TRBJ1-4	NA	NA	TRBV6-6	CASSYLQGWEKLFF	TGTGCCAGCAGTTACCTACAGGGTTGGGAAAAACTGTTTTTT
TRBJ1-1	NA	NA	TRBV6-5	CASSRKSQGVTEAFF	TGTGCCAGCAGCCGAAAATCCCAGGGAGTCACTGAAGCTTTCTTT
TRBJ1-2	once	TRBD1	TRBV7-2	CASSLDRGTTLGGYTF	TGTGCCAGCAGCTTGGACAGGGGGACGACTCTTGGTGGCTACACCTTC
TRBJ2-3	once	NA	TRBV7-9	CASSPTTDTQYF	TGTGCCAGCAGTCCTACCACAGATACGCAGTATTTT
TRBJ2-7	NA	TRBD1	TRBV9	CASSAGQGAVYEQYF	TGTGCCAGCAGCGCAGGACAGGGGGCGGTCTACGAGCAGTACTTC
TRBJ1-2	NA	TRBD1	TRBV28	CASRPILNTGEYGYTF	TGTGCCAGCCGACCCATATTGAATACAGGGGAATATGGCTACACCTTC
TRBJ2-7	NA	NA	TRBV21-1	CAHGRTYEQYF	TGTGCCCACGGGCGGACCTACGAGCAGTACTTC
TRBJ2-7	NA	TRBD1	TRBV6-2/TRBV6-3	CASSYWTGAYEQYF	TGTGCCAGCAGTTACTGGACAGGGGCCTACGAGCAGTACTTC
TRBJ1-4	NA	NA	TRBV25-1	CASSLQATNEKLFF	TGTGCCAGCAGTCTACAGGCAACTAATGAAAAACTGTTTTTT
TRBJ2-7	once	TRBD1	TRBV4-3	CASSQDPRGYDEQYF	TGCGCCAGCAGCCAAGATCCCAGGGGGTATGACGAGCAGTACTTC
TRBJ2-3	NA	TRBD2	TRBV11-1	CASSLLSSGALHTQYF	TGTGCCAGCAGCTTATTATCTAGCGGGGCGTTACATACGCAGTATTTT
TRBJ1-2	NA	TRBD1	TRBV27	CASSSRGHGYGYTF	TGTGCCAGCAGTTCCAGGGGGCACGGCTATGGCTACACCTTC